The source of this T cell receptor (beta chain) is a study of T-cell memory formation after mild COVID-19. This clonotype showed up just a few times. Antigen unknown. General study results and limits: Researchers found some responding clones in pre-infection memory, a sign that cross-reactive memory joined.

TCRdb re-derived calls from the 5' RACE reads in MiXCR, one entry per CDR3 protein. The data show 55,000 to 75,000 distinct CDR3 sequences, 28% seen once. The ends lost 5 bases at V and 8 bases at J; junction bases unmatched: 6. This CDR3 comprises 15 residues. V gene TRBV12-3 or TRBV12-4 combines with J gene TRBJ2-1; TRBD2 aligns across 13 bases. Sequencing was performed on PBMCs or a T cell subset sorted from them (not recorded which). The receptor comes from a man aged 18 to 30 who had mild COVID-19 (a few samples of this study predate the infection). Cell type and time point are not known. DNA for the CDR3: TGTGCCAGCAGTCAGACTAGCGGGGGGAGGGATGAGCAGTTCTTC. This codes for CASSQTSGGRDEQFF.